These 20 T cell receptor beta chains originate from one sample sequenced in a study of a mutant IDH1 vaccine in newly diagnosed glioma. No antigens are known for them. Regarding time point: week 35, safety follow-up. A single vaccine dose contained 300 ug of mutant IDH1 20-mer peptide, and topical imiquimod was used with it. Repertoires were generated with immunoSEQ multiplex PCR, while TCRdb's copy carries only in-frame clones and drops some. There are about 69,000 clones in the sample; about 87% occur only once, and 2% to 2.5% lies in the top ten. The starting material was PBMCs, obtained from a glioma patient whose treatment included an IDH1 peptide vaccine. The receptor source for this set is a man younger than 40 with glioma.

The V call is TRBV27, the J call TRBJ2-3; TRBD2 aligns across 9 bases. The CDR3 sequence is 18 residues long. Germline CDR1 and CDR2: MNHEY and SMNVEV (reference sequence). V was clipped by 4 bases and J by 3 bases; unmatched bases: 14. Here the CDR3 reads CASSSRFLAGESTDTQYF. CDR3 nucleotides: TGTGCCAGCAGTTCGCGTTTCTTAGCGGGGGAGTCAACAGATACGCAGTATTTT.

This chain connects TRBV2 to TRBJ1-2, with D perhaps TRBD1 (6 bases). Germline CDR1 reads SNHLY; CDR2 reads FYNNEI. The V gene lost 5 bases and the J gene lost 1 base, with 11 bases spanning the gap. The CDR3 is 14 amino acids. As DNA, the CDR3 is TGTGCCAGCAGTCCACAGGGAAATAACTATGGCTACACCTTC. Its translation: CASSPQGNNYGYTF.

The chain has TRBV2 and TRBJ2-1; no firm D call. The CDR3 contains 13 residues. CDR1 is SNHLY, CDR2 FYNNEI, per germline. V was trimmed by 4 bases and J by 3 bases, leaving 7 bases between them. The CDR3 is CASSGVSYNEQFF. The CDR3 bases are TGTGCCAGCAGTGGAGTCAGCTACAATGAGCAGTTCTTC.

The chain carries TRBV25-1 and TRBJ2-3; 7 positions match TRBD2. Germline V gene data show CDR1 as MGHDK and CDR2 as SYGVNS. There are 16 residues in the CDR3. Losses at the gene ends were 3 bases for V and 2 bases for J; bases not matched to a gene: 8. Here the CDR3 DNA reads TGTGCCAGCAGTGAGGGGGTTAGCGGGTACACAGATACGCAGTATTTT. Its translation is CASSEGVSGYTDTQYF.

This clone was counted between two and nine times. The DNA of the CDR3 is TGTGCCAGCAGCCCTACTCGGGACACTGAAGCTTTCTTT. Its translation: CASSPTRDTEAFF. The chain carries TRBV14 and TRBJ1-1; D is unclear. CDR1 is SGHDN, CDR2 FVKESK, per germline. Trimming took off 4 bases at V and 3 bases at J, with 9 bases between the two ends. This CDR3 region has 13 residues.

The chain carries TRBV4-1 and TRBJ2-5; D is uncertain. Germline-derived CDR1 and CDR2 are MGHRA and YSYEKL. Trimming took off 1 base at V and 2 bases at J, with 8 bases between the two ends. This CDR3 region has 14 residues. DNA of the CDR3: TGCGCCAGCAGCCAAGTATCGGCACAAGAGACCCAGTACTTC. Amino acid sequence: CASSQVSAQETQYF.

The chain is built from TRBV6-1 and TRBJ2-3, with 8 bases fitting TRBD2. The CDR3 length is 14 residues. V trimming: 8 bases; J trimming: 5 bases; junction bases outside the gene matches: 9. Germline V gives CDR1 MNHNS, CDR2 SASEGT. The CDR3 protein is CASPGGGQGDTQYF. CDR3 nucleotides: TGTGCCAGCCCCGGGGGGGGGCAGGGAGATACGCAGTATTTT.

The V and J genes are TRBV4-1 and TRBJ1-4; unclear D gene. V lost 1 base and J 4 bases, leaving 13 bases between the germline ends. The CDR3 length is 16 residues. Germline V lookup: CDR1 MGHRA, CDR2 YSYEKL. CDR3 residues: CASSQGYNRDNEKLFF. In nucleotides, the CDR3 is TGCGCCAGCAGCCAAGGATATAACAGAGATAATGAAAAACTGTTTTTT.

The rearrangement uses TRBV6-5 and TRBJ2-3; D is ambiguous. CDR3 length: 15 residues. V shed 0 bases and J shed 2 bases, with 9 bases lying between them. CDR1 is MNHEY and CDR2 is SVGAGI in the germline V gene. DNA for the CDR3: TGTGCCAGCAGTTACTCGGGTGAATACACAGATACGCAGTATTTT. Translating gives CASSYSGEYTDTQYF.

The chain has TRBV30 and TRBJ1-2; TRBD1 matches 9 bases. The CDR3 totals 14 residues. Germline V gives CDR1 GTSNPN, CDR2 SVGIG (reference sequence). J gave up 5 bases and V 3 bases, and 7 bases lay outside the gene matches. The CDR3 here is CAWRLTGGVYGYTF. CDR3 bases: TGTGCCTGGAGGTTGACAGGGGGGGTGTATGGCTACACCTTC.

This chain links TRBV28 with TRBJ1-5, with 7 positions matching TRBD1. The CDR3 runs to 14 residues. Germline V CDR1 and CDR2: MDHEN, SYDVKM. After removal of 4 bases from V and 11 bases from J, the junction contained 11 bases not matched to a gene. CDR3 amino acids: CASSSQGTHRAQHF. The CDR3 DNA follows: TGTGCCAGCAGTTCACAGGGGACCCATCGGGCCCAGCATTTT.

J is TRBJ2-2 and V is TRBV11-2; TRBD1 might be the D (6 bases). In germline, CDR1 is SGHAT, CDR2 FQNNGV. This CDR3 is 15 amino acids long. V was pared by 0 bases and J by 3 bases, with 8 bases between. The CDR3, as DNA: TGTGCCAGCAGCTTAGACGCAGGGGACACCGGGGAGCTGTTTTTT. Protein: CASSLDAGDTGELFF. The full variable domain, rest sourced from reference TRBV11-2 and TRBJ2-2, is EAGVAQSPRYKIIEKRQSVAFWCNPISGHATLYWYQQILGQGPKLLIQFQNNGVVDDSQLPKDRFSAERLKGVDSTLKIQPAKLEDSAVYLCASSLDAGDTGELFFGEGSRLTVL.

This clone was counted a single time. CDR3 sequence (DNA): TGTGCCATCAGTGAGTCCGGACTAGCTGGCGGGGAGCTGTTTTTT. Its translation: CAISESGLAGGELFF. The chain has TRBV10-3 and TRBJ2-2, with TRBD2 matching over 8 bases. Per the germline V gene, CDR1 is ENHRY and CDR2 is SYGVKD. The length of the CDR3 is 15 residues. J lost 7 bases, V lost 0 bases, and 4 bases had no gene match.

V gene TRBV4-2 combines with J gene TRBJ2-5; TRBD1 matches 7 bases. The CDR3 runs 13 residues. The ends lost 1 base at V and 13 bases at J; junction bases unmatched: 9. The germline V gene has CDR1 LGHNA and CDR2 YNFKEQ. The CDR3 region is CASSQAQTGYRYF. The CDR3 DNA is TGTGCCAGCAGCCAAGCCCAGACAGGGTACCGGTACTTC.

J is TRBJ2-5 and V is TRBV28; D perhaps matches TRBD2 (5 bases). The DNA matches TRBJ2-7 better at its end, which makes the J call doubtful. CDR3 length: 12 residues. Germline CDR1 MDHEN, CDR2 SYDVKM. The CDR3 coding sequence is TGTGCCAGCACCCCGGACTTCTACGAGCAGTACTTC. This codes for CASTPDFYEQYF.

The rearrangement joins TRBV7-2 to TRBJ1-6; D is undetermined. Germline V gene sequence: CDR1 SGHTA, CDR2 FQGNSA. The CDR3 spans 12 residues. V was cut by 2 bases and J by 6 bases, with 2 bases left in between. Here the CDR3 DNA reads TGTGCCAGCAGCTTAATTAATTCACCCCTCCACTTT. Translated: CASSLINSPLHF.

This chain connects TRBV28 to TRBJ2-5, with 11 bases matching TRBD1. This CDR3 spans 15 amino acids. V gave up 4 bases and J gave up 5 bases; unmatched junction bases: 6. Germline assignment: CDR1 MDHEN and CDR2 SYDVKM. CDR3 nucleotide sequence: TGTGCCAGCAGTTCCCAAAGGGACAGGGGGGAGACCCAGTACTTC. Its translation is CASSSQRDRGETQYF.

The chain links TRBV5-4 to TRBJ2-6; 8 bases agree with TRBD1. After removal of 4 bases from V and 2 bases from J, the junction contained 8 bases not matched to a gene. The CDR3 contains 17 residues. Germline V gene data show CDR1 as SGHNT and CDR2 as YYREEE (reference sequence). CDR3 coding DNA: TGTGCCAGCAGCCCTGGACAGGGAAGAACTGGGGCCAACGTCCTGACTTTC. Encoded protein: CASSPGQGRTGANVLTF.

The chain joins TRBV5-6 to TRBJ2-3; weak D call: TRBD1 (5 bases). The CDR3 runs 13 residues. The V and J ends lost 0 bases and 5 bases respectively, with 7 bases between them. Germline V gene sequence: CDR1 SGHDT, CDR2 YYEEEE. The CDR3 nucleotides are TGTGCCAGCAGCTTGGGGGGCCGAGATACGCAGTATTTT. It encodes CASSLGGRDTQYF.

The J gene is TRBJ1-1, the V gene TRBV4-2; no definite D call. V was cut by 0 bases and J by 1 base, with 9 bases left in between. Germline CDR1 reads LGHNA; CDR2 reads YNFKEQ. The CDR3 length is 15 residues. The CDR3 reads CASSQENERNTEAFF. The CDR3 DNA is TGTGCCAGCAGCCAAGAGAACGAGAGGAACACTGAAGCTTTCTTT.